The following is a T cell receptor (beta chain) sequence with its context. TCRdb itself ran the reads through MiXCR, one entry per CDR3 protein. The sample carries more than 400,000 distinct CDR3 sequences, about 30% recorded once. The data are from a study of T cell repertoires in cytomegalovirus infection. The V and J ends lost 1 base and 2 bases, in that order; junction bases with no gene match: 10. The germline CDR1 and CDR2 sequences are SGHTA and FQGNSA. The CDR3 length is 18 residues. The material sequenced was PBMCs. This sequence originates from a human donor in good health (CMV status not recorded). Some clones in this sample may be carry-over from other donors' samples. This rearrangement joins TRBV7-2 to TRBJ2-1; 8 bases map to TRBD2. The CDR3 DNA follows: TGTGCCAGCAGCTTAGGACGCGGGAGGCCCTATCCCTACAATGAGCAGTTCTTC. Protein product: CASSLGRGRPYPYNEQFF. Full variable domain (outside the CDR3, taken from reference TRBV7-2 and TRBJ2-1): GAGVSQSPSNKVTEKGKDVELRCDPISGHTALYWYRQSLGQGLEFLIYFQGNSAPDKSGLPSDRFSAERTGGSVSTLTIQRTQQEDSAVYLCASSLGRGRPYPYNEQFFGPGTRLTVL.